This T cell receptor (beta chain) is from a study of molecular identifiers for immune sequencing clone quantification (dated by TCRdb to between 2017 and 2018). With regard to the full study: For a replicate experiment, RNA from approximately 20,000 or 100,000 naive CD8 T cells was divided into five aliquots, of which four were sequenced. The study was a methods study using CD8 T cells to benchmark molecular-identifier clustering-based TCR repertoire sequencing (MIDCIRS) and TCR RNA copy counting. Points the paper makes about the study in general: A single cell's worth of spiked-in Jurkat TCR RNA was reported detectable even among 850,000 to 1,000,000 naive CD8 T cells. Highly expanded clone sizes could be underestimated because identical TCR molecules may share a barcode. Without barcode sub-clustering, chimeric consensus sequences inflated TCR diversity; chimeras reached as high as 47%. The naive libraries included spiked-in Jurkat TCR RNA (around 10 copies' worth), and this RNA is not part of the donor repertoire. Clones above 20 RNA copies held over 97% of molecules in CMV-specific effector cells but under 1% in naive cells. Modeling indicated about three TCR RNA copies recovered per cell, compared with 9 to 10 by digital PCR, which implies a capture efficiency of approximately 30%.

After removal of 5 bases from V and 4 bases from J, the junction retains 8 bases not matched to a gene. Reading the germline V gene (reference sequence) gives CDR1 SGHNT and CDR2 YYREEE. The CDR3, from cysteine to phenylalanine, totals 15 residues. Only the CDR3 part of the read is kept: 45 bases, read in frame from the first base. This clonotype was counted many times. Its antigen is unknown. No base quality information exists; no much larger clone differs at one position. Receptors were amplified or captured by PCR. Sequencing was carried out with an Illumina HiSeq 4000. Bulk TCR libraries were made following a previously described method, with the TCR primers given in Table S5. The Qiagen AllPrep DNA/RNA kit was used to purify total RNA. Before analysis, reads from multiple sequencing runs of one library were combined. The published analysis was carried out like this. Reads were retained only if an exact TCR constant sequence was present, and the retained reads were trimmed to 150 nt and grouped according to their 12-nt molecular barcodes. Within each barcode group, reads were sub-clustered at a 15% Levenshtein threshold, and quality-weighted consensus sequences were built per RNA molecule. Non-functional sequences were excluded, and lower-count sequences lying one edit away from another sequence were also excluded. Based on fitting two negative binomial distributions, any barcode sub-cluster with under 20% of the maximum read count was discarded. Using fastp at Q25 and MiXCR, TCRdb reprocessed the public reads and kept productive beta chains. Every CDR3 protein is listed once, alongside the most common genes and DNA of its rows. In this record, the V and J calls reflect TCRdb's handling and not the investigators' own analysis. This sample is represented by over 600,000 distinct CDR3 sequences; about 20% of them were singletons. Around 0.9% of the sample belongs to the ten largest clones.

Naive CD8 T cell libraries were made from 20,000 to 1,000,000 sorted cells using 10%, 30% or 50% of purified RNA. Naive CD8 T cells were FACS-sorted as CD8+CD4-CCR7+CD45RA+ on a BD FACSAria II into RLT Plus buffer. Ten to eleven TCR copies' worth of Jurkat RNA were spiked into 20,000-1,000,000 naive CD8 T cell samples to test detection sensitivity. Enrichment of CD8 T cells was performed with RosetteSep CD8+ T Cell Enrichment Cocktail and Ficoll-Paque, after which ACK red cell lysis was carried out. The specimen was naive CD8+ T cells from blood, with Jurkat cell RNA spiked in. Read against the paper, the sample's cell subset or site label means: FACS-sorted CD8+CD4-CCR7+CD45RA+ naive T cells. In this chain, TRBV5-4 is recombined with TRBJ2-3; 9 bases in between match TRBD1. The clonotype was recovered from a human donor in good health. Some libraries in this study had Jurkat cell RNA spiked in. The sequence in DNA is TGTGCCAGCAGGACCACAGGGGGCGGCGCAGATACGCAGTATTTT. Its translation is CASRTTGGGADTQYF.